This T cell receptor beta chain was sequenced in a study of CD8 T cells in ankylosing spondylitis. Points from the study as a whole: Earlier reports found some motif variants in synovial fluid and blood in reactive arthritis. Within peripheral blood, clones linked to disease were CD8+ and relatively rare. Seemingly distinctive of ankylosing spondylitis blood was a TCR beta motif formed by eight highly homologous variants.

This CDR3 comprises 12 residues. V was clipped by 7 bases and J by 8 bases, with 11 bases between them. Germline V CDR1 and CDR2: MGHDK, SYGVNS. As the method for making TCR beta libraries, quantitative 5'-RACE with molecular barcodes was used. Via MiXCR, TCRdb re-called the 5' RACE reads, giving one row per CDR3 protein. The sample includes around 210,000 distinct CDR3 sequences, 8.2% seen only once; the top ten take 4% to 5%. This clonotype was picked up many times. No antigen is known for it. The sequence was obtained from a female donor with ankylosing spondylitis or in good health (not recorded which). The material sequenced was blood, either unsorted or a sorted T cell fraction (not recorded which). The chain combines TRBV25-1 with TRBJ1-4, with D possibly matching TRBD1 (6 bases). Here the CDR3 DNA reads TGTGCCAGCACCAAAGGGGGAGAAAAACTGTTTTTT. It encodes CASTKGGEKLFF.